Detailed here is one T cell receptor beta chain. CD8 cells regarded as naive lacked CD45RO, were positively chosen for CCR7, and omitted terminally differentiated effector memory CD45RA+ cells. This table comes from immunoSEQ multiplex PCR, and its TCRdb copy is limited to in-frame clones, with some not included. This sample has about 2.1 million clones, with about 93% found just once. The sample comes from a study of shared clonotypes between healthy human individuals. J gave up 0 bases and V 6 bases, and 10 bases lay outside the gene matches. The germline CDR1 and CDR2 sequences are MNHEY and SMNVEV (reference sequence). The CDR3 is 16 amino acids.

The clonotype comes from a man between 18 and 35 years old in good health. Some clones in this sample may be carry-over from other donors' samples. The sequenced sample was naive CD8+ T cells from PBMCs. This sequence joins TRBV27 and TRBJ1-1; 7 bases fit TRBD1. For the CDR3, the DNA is TGTGCCAGCAGCCTGACCGGGACAGCCTTGAACACTGAAGCTTTCTTT. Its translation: CASSLTGTALNTEAFF.